This TCR beta chain stems from a study of PD-1 blockade in classical Hodgkin lymphoma. Time point indicated: cycle 4 day 1 (C4D1), after less than 7 weeks of nivolumab. All trial patients relapsed after autologous stem cell transplantation. Magnetic negative selection purified CD4+ T cells from thawed PBMCs. Looked up from germline, CDR1 is MDHEN and CDR2 is SYDVKM. J lost 0 bases, V lost 5 bases, and 6 bases had no gene match. The CDR3 spans 15 residues. Profiled with immunoSEQ multiplex PCR; TCRdb holds only in-frame clones, not every one. The sample has around 37,000 clones; around nine tenths are singletons.

This sequence was found in a human donor with classical Hodgkin lymphoma. The chain links TRBV28 to TRBJ2-5; 7 nucleotides agree with TRBD2. The specimen comprised CD4+ T cells from blood, sampled before the fourth cycle of nivolumab. CDR3 DNA sequence: TGTGCCAGCAGTCCCATCGGGAGGAACCAAGAGACCCAGTACTTC. Translated: CASSPIGRNQETQYF.